What follows is one T cell receptor (beta chain) and its context. What it binds is not known. This PCR relied on a set of 60 Vbeta primers and 13 Jbeta primers. The method was immunoSEQ multiplex PCR; TCRdb's version includes in-frame clones alone and lacks a portion of them. Here the sample spans some 110,000 clones, 80% to 90% being singletons. This sample was taken from a study of cytomegalovirus exposure and HLA in healthy donors. Findings and limits, study-wide: Accounts indicate the classifier identified cytomegalovirus status with strong specificity and sensitivity. Association of a missense DCLRE1C variant with TCR beta V- and J-gene trimming was reported in a later analysis.

The origin of this receptor is a man in his fifties or sixties in good health and CMV-seronegative. Sequencing input: PBMCs.

CDR3 sequence reads: CAISESGGGAEAFF. The CDR3, as DNA: TGTGCCATCAGTGAGTCGGGCGGAGGAGCTGAAGCTTTCTTT. This chain links TRBV10-3 with TRBJ1-1, with D unresolved. Germline assignment: CDR1 ENHRY and CDR2 SYGVKD. V lost 0 bases to trimming and J lost 6 bases, with 11 bases between them. This CDR3 spans 14 amino acids.